The entry below gives a single T cell receptor (beta chain) sequence along with its context. The antigen is unknown. MiXCR, run by TCRdb on the RT-PCR reads, gives a single entry per CDR3 protein. Among around 530,000 distinct CDR3 sequences listed, approximately 15% were seen once. This specimen comes from a study of response to subunit inactivated influenza vaccine. Whole-study findings and limits: Authors suggested seasonal influenza vaccinations each recruit few new T cells.

The germline CDR1 and CDR2 sequences are LGHNA and YNFKEQ. The V gene lost 1 base and the J gene lost 4 bases, with 14 bases spanning the gap. The CDR3 is 16 residues long. The clonotype comes from a man between 50 and 70 years old who received an inactivated influenza vaccine. V gene TRBV4-2 combines with J gene TRBJ2-1; no clear D. Source: CD4+ T cells sorted from PBMCs, taken roughly 24 months after vaccination. CDR3 DNA sequence: TGTGCCAGCAGCCAAGGGACGAGCACCAGTTACAATGAGCAGTTCTTC. Amino acid sequence: CASSQGTSTSYNEQFF.